The 27 T cell receptor beta chains listed next were all sequenced from one sample in a study of cytotoxic CD8 clonotypes in ibrutinib-treated CLL. Libraries were prepared by immunoSEQ multiplex PCR; TCRdb keeps only in-frame clonotypes and omits some of them. The sample shows approximately 190,000 clones, roughly three quarters of them seen only once. The specimen was PBMCs, collected after 12 months of ibrutinib treatment. The receptors come from a human donor with chronic lymphocytic leukemia.

V gene TRBV2 combines with J gene TRBJ1-1; D uncertain. The CDR3 has 15 amino acids. Germline-derived CDR1 and CDR2 are SNHLY and FYNNEI. The ends were cut back, 5 bases at V and 4 bases at J, with 17 bases in the middle. The CDR3 DNA reads TGTGCCAGCAGTATCCACTCTCTCAGCGGCACTGAAGCTTTCTTT. Its protein is CASSIHSLSGTEAFF.

V usage is TRBV5-1 and J usage is TRBJ2-7; 9 bases line up with TRBD1. The trim removed 0 bases at V and 4 bases at J, leaving 5 bases unmatched. The germline gives CDR1 SGHRS, CDR2 YFSETQ. This CDR3 region has 15 residues. The CDR3 region is CASSLDTGGRYEQYF. For the CDR3, the DNA is TGCGCCAGCAGCTTGGACACAGGGGGCAGGTACGAGCAGTACTTC. Drawing the rest from reference TRBV5-1 and TRBJ2-7, the complete variable domain is KAGVTQTPRYLIKTRGQQVTLSCSPISGHRSVSWYQQTPGQGLQFLFEYFSETQRNKGNFPGRFSGRQFSNSRSEMNVSTLELGDSALYLCASSLDTGGRYEQYFGPGTRLTVT.

The chain links TRBV9 to TRBJ2-7; D is uncertain. Trimming pared 1 base from V and 3 bases from J, leaving 11 bases between. This CDR3 has 14 amino acids. Looked up from germline, CDR1 is SGDLS and CDR2 is YYNGEE. The DNA for the CDR3 is TGTGCCAGCAGCGTATCCCCCCGCGGCTACGAGCAGTACTTC. Residues: CASSVSPRGYEQYF.

The rearrangement links TRBV6-1 to TRBJ2-5; D is ambiguous. The CDR3 contains 15 residues. V shed 1 base and J shed 6 bases, with 15 bases lying between them. Per the germline V gene, CDR1 is MNHNS and CDR2 is SASEGT. CDR3 residues: CASSEGWDSKKTQYF. The DNA for the CDR3 is TGTGCCAGCAGTGAAGGGTGGGATTCCAAGAAGACCCAGTACTTC.

This chain links TRBV6-6 with TRBJ2-7; D unclear. Germline V gene data show CDR1 as MNHNY and CDR2 as SVGAGI (reference sequence). V gave up 1 base and J gave up 7 bases, with 17 bases separating them. The CDR3 sequence is 15 residues long. CDR3 DNA: TGTGCCAGCAGTTACTTGGAAGGCCTGTTTGGTGAGCAGTACTTC. Its translation is CASSYLEGLFGEQYF.

This sequence joins TRBV7-2 and TRBJ2-3, with TRBD2 matching 8 bases. The CDR3 loop spans 16 amino acids. Per the germline V gene, CDR1 is SGHTA and CDR2 is FQGNSA. V lost 2 bases to trimming and J lost 3 bases; unmatched junction nucleotides: 7. The CDR3 bases are TGTGCCAGCAGCTTATGGGCGGGGGGAGAAACAGATACGCAGTATTTT. Amino acids: CASSLWAGGETDTQYF.

This chain links TRBV5-1 with TRBJ1-4; D not certain. V was shortened by 5 bases and J by 2 bases, with 10 bases between the two germline ends. Germline CDR1 is SGHRS and CDR2 is YFSETQ. CDR3 length: 14 amino acids. In nucleotides, the CDR3 is TGCGCCAGCAGGTCTGGCCAGACTAATGAAAAACTGTTTTTT. Translating it yields CASRSGQTNEKLFF. The full variable domain, rest sourced from reference TRBV5-1 and TRBJ1-4, is KAGVTQTPRYLIKTRGQQVTLSCSPISGHRSVSWYQQTPGQGLQFLFEYFSETQRNKGNFPGRFSGRQFSNSRSEMNVSTLELGDSALYLCASRSGQTNEKLFFGSGTQLSVL.

The rearrangement joins TRBV2 to TRBJ2-7, with unresolved D. The length of the CDR3 is 14 residues. Trimming took 0 bases from V and 1 from J, leaving 7 bases between them. Germline CDR1 is SNHLY and CDR2 is FYNNEI. The CDR3, as DNA: TGTGCCAGCAGTGAAGCCGTATTTTCCTACGAGCAGTACTTC. As protein: CASSEAVFSYEQYF.

This clone was seen a single time. The genes are TRBV30 and TRBJ1-2; 9 bases fit TRBD1. Per the germline V gene, CDR1 is GTSNPN and CDR2 is SVGIG (reference sequence). V shed 3 bases and J 10 bases; nucleotides not matched to a gene: 9. The CDR3 consists of 13 residues. The CDR3 is CAWSVGQGKIYTF. CDR3 DNA sequence: TGTGCCTGGAGCGTCGGACAGGGGAAGATCTACACCTTC.

This clone was detected many times. The gene calls are TRBV29-1 and TRBJ2-5; the D call may be TRBD1 or TRBD2 (5 bases each). CDR3 length: 12 residues. Deletions cut 4 bases from V and 5 bases from J, with 11 bases between. Germline V gene sequence: CDR1 SQVTM, CDR2 ANQGSEA. Here the CDR3 reads CSVGWGKETQYF. The CDR3 region has the DNA TGCAGCGTTGGGTGGGGGAAGGAGACCCAGTACTTC.

The gene calls are TRBV4-1 and TRBJ1-4, with 8 positions matching TRBD1. Trimming at V came to 2 bases and at J to 7 bases, leaving 3 bases not matched to a gene. The CDR3 contains 14 residues. Germline values: CDR1 MGHRA, CDR2 YSYEKL. In DNA, the CDR3 is TGCGCCAGCAGCCAATCACAGGGGGGTGAAAAACTGTTTTTT. Translating it yields CASSQSQGGEKLFF.

The gene calls are TRBV9 and TRBJ1-4; D uncertain. V lost 0 bases and J lost 3, with 9 bases in between. In germline, CDR1 is SGDLS, CDR2 YYNGEE. The CDR3 spans 15 residues. This CDR3 reads CASSVGATPNEKLFF. In nucleotides, the CDR3 is TGTGCCAGCAGCGTAGGGGCAACCCCTAATGAAAAACTGTTTTTT.

This clone was counted only a few times. The V and J genes are TRBV6-5 and TRBJ1-5, with D tentatively TRBD1 (5 bases). Germline V lookup: CDR1 MNHEY, CDR2 SVGAGI. Deletions cut 4 bases from V and 7 bases from J, with 11 bases between. The CDR3 sequence is 13 residues long. CDR3 DNA sequence: TGTGCCAGCAGTTCGGGGGGAAGGCAGCCCCAGCATTTT. Amino acids: CASSSGGRQPQHF.

This clone was found many times. This chain connects TRBV5-6 to TRBJ2-5, with no clear D. CDR1 and CDR2 (germline): SGHDT, YYEEEE. This CDR3 contains 11 residues. V was shortened by 2 bases and J by 5 bases, with 4 bases between the two germline ends. CDR3 sequence: CASSFRETQYF. The DNA of the CDR3 is TGTGCCAGCAGCTTCCGGGAGACCCAGTACTTC.

This clone was detected only a few times. This sequence joins TRBV9 and TRBJ2-1; 11 nucleotides line up with TRBD2. The ends lost 0 bases at V and 9 bases at J; junction bases unmatched: 5. Per germline, CDR1 SGDLS and CDR2 YYNGEE. This CDR3 contains 15 residues. The CDR3 sequence: CASSVEASGRSEQFF. As DNA, the CDR3 is TGTGCCAGCAGCGTAGAGGCTAGCGGGAGGAGTGAGCAGTTCTTC.

This sequence joins TRBV28 and TRBJ2-2; no definite D call. This CDR3 is built from 15 residues. V was pared by 7 bases and J by 4 bases, with 16 bases between. Germline CDR1 is MDHEN and CDR2 is SYDVKM. The CDR3 DNA follows: TGTGCCAGCACTACCCCCTGGTCGCGCACCGGGGAGCTGTTTTTT. It encodes CASTTPWSRTGELFF.

The chain has TRBV7-9 and TRBJ2-1; 7 bases line up with TRBD2. The CDR3 has 15 amino acids. J was trimmed by 9 bases and V by 4 bases; bases with no gene match: 12. From germline, CDR1 is SEHNR and CDR2 FQNEAQ (reference sequence). CDR3: CASSSPSGVGPEQFF. The DNA for the CDR3 is TGTGCCAGCAGCTCCCCCAGCGGGGTGGGGCCTGAGCAGTTCTTC.

This clone turned up a few times. CDR3 sequence (DNA): TGCGCCACCTCAACAGGGGACAGGGGAATTCAGCCCCAGCATTTT. Encoded protein: CATSTGDRGIQPQHF. The rearrangement joins TRBV4-1 to TRBJ1-5; the match to TRBD1 covers 10 bases. The J segment lost 6 bases and the V segment lost 10 bases, leaving 12 bases of the junction unmatched. This CDR3 has 15 residues. Per the germline V gene, CDR1 is MGHRA and CDR2 is YSYEKL.

The V and J genes are TRBV28 and TRBJ1-5; D is unresolved. Germline CDR1 MDHEN, CDR2 SYDVKM. This CDR3 has 14 residues. V was cut by 7 bases and J by 4 bases, with 14 bases left in between. CDR3 nucleotides: TGTGCCAGCAATCGGGCGAACCCAAATCAGCCCCAGCATTTT. Protein: CASNRANPNQPQHF.

The V and J genes are TRBV13 and TRBJ1-1, with D hard to call. The germline gives CDR1 PRHDT, CDR2 FYEKMQ (reference sequence). The CDR3 loop spans 13 amino acids. V lost 1 base, J lost 1 base, and 4 bases lay in between. The CDR3 bases are TGTGCCAGCAGCTTAGTGGGGAACACTGAAGCTTTCTTT. It encodes CASSLVGNTEAFF.

The chain carries TRBV30 and TRBJ1-5; a possible D gene is TRBD1 (6 bases). Germline CDR1 reads GTSNPN; CDR2 reads SVGIG (reference sequence). The CDR3 totals 14 residues. Trimming removed 1 base at V and 7 bases at J, with 14 bases between. The DNA of the CDR3 is TGTGCCTGGAGTGCCCCAGGGGTTTGGCAGCCCCAGCATTTT. Translated, it gives CAWSAPGVWQPQHF.

The CDR3 nucleotides are TGTGCCAGCAGCACCCCAGGGGGTGGTAACTATGGCTACACCTTC. It is translated as CASSTPGGGNYGYTF. The chain combines TRBV9 with TRBJ1-2, with 7 bases lining up with TRBD1. The trim removed 4 bases at V and 1 base at J, leaving 7 bases unmatched. The germline V gene encodes CDR1 SGDLS and CDR2 YYNGEE. This CDR3 is 15 amino acids long.

CDR3 loop: CASSLDRVEVTPHQYF. The DNA of the CDR3 is TGTGCCAGCAGCTTAGATCGGGTGGAGGTGACTCCTCATCAGTACTTC. This rearrangement joins TRBV11-2 to TRBJ2-5; maybe TRBD2 (5 bases). Trimming cost V 0 bases and J 11 bases, with 22 bases left between them. CDR1 and CDR2 from the germline V gene are SGHAT and FQNNGV. The CDR3 consists of 16 residues.

The chain uses TRBV7-3 and TRBJ2-7; tentative D call: TRBD1 (5 bases). Germline-derived CDR1 and CDR2 are SGHTA and FQGTGA. V lost 0 bases, J lost 3 bases, and 12 bases lay in between. The CDR3 has 15 residues. The CDR3 loop is CASSLTGPGNYEQYF. As DNA, the CDR3 is TGTGCCAGCAGCTTAACAGGGCCAGGGAACTACGAGCAGTACTTC.

The chain links TRBV7-3 to TRBJ2-5; weak D call: TRBD2 (6 bases). The CDR3 loop spans 14 amino acids. Germline CDR1 SGHTA, CDR2 FQGTGA. The V and J ends lost 3 bases and 5 bases respectively, with 13 bases between them. DNA of the CDR3: TGTGCCAGCAGCTTCGGAGGGTCCCAGGAGACCCAGTACTTC. Protein: CASSFGGSQETQYF. Filled out from reference TRBV7-3 and TRBJ2-5, the complete variable domain reads GAGVSQTPSNKVTEKGKYVELRCDPISGHTALYWYRQSLGQGPEFLIYFQGTGAADDSGLPNDRFFAVRPEGSVSTLKIQRTERGDSAVYLCASSFGGSQETQYFGPGTRLLVL.

The chain is built from TRBV9 and TRBJ2-1, with 10 bases matching TRBD2. V lost 4 bases, J lost 7 bases, and 14 bases stayed unmatched. Germline-derived CDR1 and CDR2 are SGDLS and YYNGEE. This CDR3 is built from 17 residues. CDR3 sequence: CASSPDLTGTSENEQFF. CDR3 nucleotide sequence: TGTGCCAGCAGCCCCGACTTAACGGGGACTAGCGAGAATGAGCAGTTCTTC.

The chain joins TRBV15 to TRBJ2-7; 12 bases align to TRBD2. V gave up 0 bases and J gave up 5 bases; unmatched junction bases: 11. Looked up from germline, CDR1 is LNHNV and CDR2 is YYDKDF (reference sequence). The CDR3 runs to 18 residues. CDR3 DNA: TGTGCCACCAGCAGAGATTTTCTAGCGGGGGGGCCGTTCGACGAGCAGTACTTC. This encodes CATSRDFLAGGPFDEQYF.